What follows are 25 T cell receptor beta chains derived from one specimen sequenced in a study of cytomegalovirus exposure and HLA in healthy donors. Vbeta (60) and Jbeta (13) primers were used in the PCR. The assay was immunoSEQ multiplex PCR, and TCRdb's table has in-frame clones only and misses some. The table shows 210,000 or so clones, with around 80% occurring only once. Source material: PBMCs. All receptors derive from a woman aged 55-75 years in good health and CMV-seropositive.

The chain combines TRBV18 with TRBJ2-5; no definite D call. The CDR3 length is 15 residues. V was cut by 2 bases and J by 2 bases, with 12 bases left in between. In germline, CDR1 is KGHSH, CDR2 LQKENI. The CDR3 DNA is TGTGCCAGCTCACCAAACCCCGGTTTACAAGAGACCCAGTACTTC. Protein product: CASSPNPGLQETQYF.

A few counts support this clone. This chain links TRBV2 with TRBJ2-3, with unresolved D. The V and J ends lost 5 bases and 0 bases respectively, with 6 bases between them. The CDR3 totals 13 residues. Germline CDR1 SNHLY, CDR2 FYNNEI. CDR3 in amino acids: CASSSTSTDTQYF. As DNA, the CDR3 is TGTGCCAGCAGTTCAACTAGCACAGATACGCAGTATTTT.

The CDR3 protein is CASSAGTHSGNTIYF. The DNA for the CDR3 is TGCGCCAGCTCTGCAGGCACCCACTCTGGAAACACCATATATTTT. The chain combines TRBV5-1 with TRBJ1-3; no clear D gene. Trimming removed 7 bases at V and 0 bases at J, with 14 bases between. This CDR3 comprises 15 residues. The germline V gene has CDR1 SGHRS and CDR2 YFSETQ.

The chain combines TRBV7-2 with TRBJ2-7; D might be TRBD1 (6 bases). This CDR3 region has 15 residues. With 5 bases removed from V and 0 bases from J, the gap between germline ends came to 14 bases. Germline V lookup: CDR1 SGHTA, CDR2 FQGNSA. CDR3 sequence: CASSPTRDTSYEQYF. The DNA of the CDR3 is TGTGCCAGCAGCCCGACCCGGGACACCTCCTACGAGCAGTACTTC.

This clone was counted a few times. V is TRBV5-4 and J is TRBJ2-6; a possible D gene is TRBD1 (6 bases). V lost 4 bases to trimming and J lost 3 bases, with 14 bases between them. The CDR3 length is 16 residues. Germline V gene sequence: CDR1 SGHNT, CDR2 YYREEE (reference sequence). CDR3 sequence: CASSLRQVGGANVLTF. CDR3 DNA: TGTGCCAGCAGCCTACGACAGGTTGGTGGGGCCAACGTCCTGACTTTC.

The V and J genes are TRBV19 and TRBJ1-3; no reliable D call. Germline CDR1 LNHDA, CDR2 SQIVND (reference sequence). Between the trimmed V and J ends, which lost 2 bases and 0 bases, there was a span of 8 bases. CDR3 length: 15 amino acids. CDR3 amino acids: CASSITLLSGNTIYF. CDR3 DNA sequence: TGTGCCAGTAGTATAACCCTACTCTCTGGAAACACCATATATTTT.

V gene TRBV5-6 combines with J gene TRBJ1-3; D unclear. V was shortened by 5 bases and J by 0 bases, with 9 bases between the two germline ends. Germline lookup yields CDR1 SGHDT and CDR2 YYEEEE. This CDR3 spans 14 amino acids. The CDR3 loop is CASRNRDSGNTIYF. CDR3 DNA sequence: TGTGCCAGCAGAAATCGGGACTCTGGAAACACCATATATTTT.

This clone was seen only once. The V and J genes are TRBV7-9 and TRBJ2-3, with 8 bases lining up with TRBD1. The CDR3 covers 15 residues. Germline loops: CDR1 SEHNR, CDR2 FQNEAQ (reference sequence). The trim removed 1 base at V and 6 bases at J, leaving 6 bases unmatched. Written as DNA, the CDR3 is TGTGCCAGCAGCTTAGTTCAGGGGGCAGGGGATACGCAGTATTTT. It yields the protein CASSLVQGAGDTQYF.

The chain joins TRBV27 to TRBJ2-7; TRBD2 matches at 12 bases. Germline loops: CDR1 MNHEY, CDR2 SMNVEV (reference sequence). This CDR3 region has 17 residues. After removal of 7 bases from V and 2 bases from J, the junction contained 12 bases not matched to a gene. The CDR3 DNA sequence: TGTGCCAGCAAACCCCGGACTAGCGGGAACCAACCCTACGAGCAGTACTTC. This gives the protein CASKPRTSGNQPYEQYF.

This CDR3 reads CAWSVGTGGGTDTQYF. DNA of the CDR3: TGTGCCTGGAGTGTAGGAACAGGGGGAGGCACAGATACGCAGTATTTT. The rearrangement links TRBV30 to TRBJ2-3, with TRBD1 matching over 8 bases. Per germline, CDR1 GTSNPN and CDR2 SVGIG (reference sequence). The V segment lost 0 bases and the J segment 1 base; nucleotides outside the gene matches: 6. The CDR3 consists of 16 residues.

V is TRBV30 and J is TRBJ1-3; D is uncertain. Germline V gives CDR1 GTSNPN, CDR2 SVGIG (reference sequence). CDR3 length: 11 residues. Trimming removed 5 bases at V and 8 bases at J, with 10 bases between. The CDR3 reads CAWDTTDTIYF. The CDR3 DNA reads TGTGCCTGGGACACCACAGACACCATATATTTT. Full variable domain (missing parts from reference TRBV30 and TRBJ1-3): SQTIHQWPATLVQPVGSPLSLECTVEGTSNPNLYWYRQAAGRGLQLLFYSVGIGQISSEVPQNLSASRPQDRQFILSSKKLLLSDSGFYLCAWDTTDTIYFGEGSWLTVV.

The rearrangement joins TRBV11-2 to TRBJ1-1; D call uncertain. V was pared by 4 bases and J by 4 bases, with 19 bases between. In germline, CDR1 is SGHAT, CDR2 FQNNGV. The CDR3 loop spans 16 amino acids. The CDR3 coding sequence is TGTGCCAGCAGCTCCTTCCCGAGGGATGAGGGCACTGAAGCTTTCTTT. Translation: CASSSFPRDEGTEAFF.

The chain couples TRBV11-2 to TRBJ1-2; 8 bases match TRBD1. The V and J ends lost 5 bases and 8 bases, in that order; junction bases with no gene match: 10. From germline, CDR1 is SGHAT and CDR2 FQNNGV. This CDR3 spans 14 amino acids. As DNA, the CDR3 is TGTGCCAGCAGCCCCCCACAGGGGGGCTGGGGCTACACCTTC. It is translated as CASSPPQGGWGYTF.

Here the CDR3 DNA reads TGCGCCAGCCGGGGAGGGGGGGCAGATACGCAGTATTTT. Translating it yields CASRGGGADTQYF. The chain employs TRBV5-1 and TRBJ2-3; TRBD2 might be the D (7 bases). The CDR3 is made up of 13 amino acids. The V end lost 7 bases, the J end lost 4 bases, and 13 bases lay between the germline ends. From germline, CDR1 is SGHRS and CDR2 YFSETQ.

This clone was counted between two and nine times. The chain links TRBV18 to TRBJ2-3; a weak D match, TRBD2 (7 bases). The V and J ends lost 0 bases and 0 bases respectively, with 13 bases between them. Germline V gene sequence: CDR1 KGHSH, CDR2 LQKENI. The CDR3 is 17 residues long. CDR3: CASSPPAGAPSTDTQYF. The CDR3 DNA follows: TGTGCCAGCTCACCACCGGCGGGGGCACCGAGCACAGATACGCAGTATTTT.

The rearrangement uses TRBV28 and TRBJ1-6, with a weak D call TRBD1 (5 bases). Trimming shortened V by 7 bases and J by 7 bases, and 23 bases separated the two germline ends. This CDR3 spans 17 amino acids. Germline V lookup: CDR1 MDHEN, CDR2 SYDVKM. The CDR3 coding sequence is TGTGCCAGCATCTCCGGGGGGACGCCATTTGGCAATTCACCCCTCCACTTT. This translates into CASISGGTPFGNSPLHF.

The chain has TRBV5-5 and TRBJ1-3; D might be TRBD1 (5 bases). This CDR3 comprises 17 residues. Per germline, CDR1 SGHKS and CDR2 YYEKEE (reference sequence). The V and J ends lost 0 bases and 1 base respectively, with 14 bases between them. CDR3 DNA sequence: TGTGCCAGCAGCTTGGCCGGAGGGACTCTGTCTGGAAACACCATATATTTT. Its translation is CASSLAGGTLSGNTIYF.

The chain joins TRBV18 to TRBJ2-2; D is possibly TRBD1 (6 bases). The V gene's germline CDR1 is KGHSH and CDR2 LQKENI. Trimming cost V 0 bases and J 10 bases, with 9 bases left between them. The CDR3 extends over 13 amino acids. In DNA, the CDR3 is TGTGCCAGCTCACCACCGGACAGCCCGGAGCTGTTTTTT. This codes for CASSPPDSPELFF.

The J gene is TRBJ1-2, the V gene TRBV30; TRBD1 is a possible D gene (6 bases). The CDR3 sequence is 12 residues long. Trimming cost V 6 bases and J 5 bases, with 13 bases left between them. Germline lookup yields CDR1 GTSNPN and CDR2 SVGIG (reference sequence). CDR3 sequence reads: CACHRVGYGYTF. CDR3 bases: TGTGCCTGTCACAGGGTTGGGTATGGCTACACCTTC.

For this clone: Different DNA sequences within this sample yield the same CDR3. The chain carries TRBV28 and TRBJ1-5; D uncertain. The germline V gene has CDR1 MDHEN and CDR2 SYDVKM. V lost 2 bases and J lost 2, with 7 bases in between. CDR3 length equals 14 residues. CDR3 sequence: CASSLLSGNQPQHF. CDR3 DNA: TGTGCCAGCAGTTTACTGAGCGGCAATCAGCCCCAGCATTTT.

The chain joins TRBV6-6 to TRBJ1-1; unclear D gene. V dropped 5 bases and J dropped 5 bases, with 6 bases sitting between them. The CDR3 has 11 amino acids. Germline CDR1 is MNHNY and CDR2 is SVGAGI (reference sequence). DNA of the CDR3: TGTGCCAGCAGTGCCCGGACTGAAGCTTTCTTT. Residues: CASSARTEAFF.

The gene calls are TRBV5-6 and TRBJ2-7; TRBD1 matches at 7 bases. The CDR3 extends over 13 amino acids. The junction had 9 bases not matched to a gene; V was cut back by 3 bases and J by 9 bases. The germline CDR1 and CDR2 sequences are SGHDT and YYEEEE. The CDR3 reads CASSWDRLRAQYF. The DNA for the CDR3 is TGTGCCAGCAGCTGGGACAGACTACGAGCGCAGTACTTC.

This chain's CDR3 is CASGEKRSPLHF. CDR3 nucleotides: TGTGCCAGTGGAGAGAAAAGATCACCCCTCCACTTT. V usage is TRBV28 and J usage is TRBJ1-6; D is unclear. Germline-derived CDR1 and CDR2 are MDHEN and SYDVKM. V dropped 9 bases and J dropped 10 bases, with 13 bases sitting between them. The CDR3 runs 12 residues.

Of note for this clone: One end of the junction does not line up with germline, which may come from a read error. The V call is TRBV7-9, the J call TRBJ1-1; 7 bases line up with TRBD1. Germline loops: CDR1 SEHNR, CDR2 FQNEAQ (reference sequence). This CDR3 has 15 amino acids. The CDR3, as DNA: TGTGCCAGCAGCTTAGGGACAGGTAGTCACACTGAAGCTTCCTTT. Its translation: CASSLGTGSHTEASF.

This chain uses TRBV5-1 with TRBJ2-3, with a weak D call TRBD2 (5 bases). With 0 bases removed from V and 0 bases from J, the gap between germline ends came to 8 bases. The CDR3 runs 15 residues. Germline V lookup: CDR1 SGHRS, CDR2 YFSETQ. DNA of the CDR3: TGCGCCAGCAGCTTGGGGTGGACTAGCACAGATACGCAGTATTTT. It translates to CASSLGWTSTDTQYF.